These 3 T cell receptor beta chains share one sample of origin, sequenced in a study of beta chain features in type 1 diabetes. Expressed TCRB transcripts were sequenced because the entire RNA isolate underwent reverse transcription. This table comes from immunoSEQ multiplex PCR, and its TCRdb copy is limited to in-frame clones, with some not included. This sample has 250,000 to 350,000 clones, with roughly 9.6% found just once. Sequencing was done on a sample of naive CD4+ T cells from blood. These TCRs come from a woman under 40 in good health.

This clone was recorded a few times. The V gene is TRBV5-1, the J gene TRBJ1-1; 12 bases line up with TRBD1. Germline values: CDR1 SGHRS, CDR2 YFSETQ. CDR3 length equals 17 residues. Trimming removed 5 bases from V and 0 bases from J; junction bases left unmatched: 8. CDR3: CASRLRDRGLLNTEAFF. The CDR3 nucleotides read TGCGCCAGCAGACTCCGGGACAGGGGGCTATTGAACACTGAAGCTTTCTTT. The variable domain in full, with the rest retrieved from reference TRBV5-1 and TRBJ1-1, is KAGVTQTPRYLIKTRGQQVTLSCSPISGHRSVSWYQQTPGQGLQFLFEYFSETQRNKGNFPGRFSGRQFSNSRSEMNVSTLELGDSALYLCASRLRDRGLLNTEAFFGQGTRLTVV.

This clone was counted between two and nine times. The germline gene is not matched at one end of the junction; a read error may be the cause. CDR3 amino acids: CASSQDLAPRTGGIF. For the CDR3, the DNA is TGCGCCAGCAGCCAAGATCTGGCCCCCAGGACAGGGGGAATCTTC. The genes are TRBV4-3 and TRBJ2-1, with 10 bases identical to TRBD1. Looked up from germline, CDR1 is LGHNA and CDR2 is YSLEER. CDR3 size: 15 residues.

The chain is built from TRBV7-2 and TRBJ2-1; TRBD2 aligns across 8 bases. The CDR3 totals 14 residues. Germline loops: CDR1 SGHTA, CDR2 FQGNSA. Trimming removed 3 bases from V and 3 bases from J; junction bases left unmatched: 1. For the CDR3, the DNA is TGTGCCAGCAGCTTTGCGGGAGGCTACAATGAGCAGTTCTTC. Translating gives CASSFAGGYNEQFF. The full variable domain, completed using reference TRBV7-2 and TRBJ2-1, is GAGVSQSPSNKVTEKGKDVELRCDPISGHTALYWYRQSLGQGLEFLIYFQGNSAPDKSGLPSDRFSAERTGGSVSTLTIQRTQQEDSAVYLCASSFAGGYNEQFFGPGTRLTVL.